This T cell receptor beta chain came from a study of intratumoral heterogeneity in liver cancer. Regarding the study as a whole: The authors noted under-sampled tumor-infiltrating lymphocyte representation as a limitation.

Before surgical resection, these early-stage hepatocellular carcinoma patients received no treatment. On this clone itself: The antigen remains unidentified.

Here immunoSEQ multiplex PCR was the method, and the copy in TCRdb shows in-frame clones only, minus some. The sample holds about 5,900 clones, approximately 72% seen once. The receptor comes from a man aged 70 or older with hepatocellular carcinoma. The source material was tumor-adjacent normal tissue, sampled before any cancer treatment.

In nucleotides, the CDR3 is TGTGCCAGCAGGGGGGGAGGGACGACTGAAGCTTTCTTT. Its protein is CASRGGGTTEAFF. J is TRBJ1-1 and V is TRBV6-1; a weak D match, TRBD1 (5 bases). There are 13 residues in the CDR3. CDR1 MNHNS and CDR2 SASEGT come from the germline V gene. V was shortened by 6 bases and J by 5 bases, with 13 bases between the two germline ends.